Following are 24 T cell receptor beta chains from one sample sequenced in a study of human thymus T cells. The protocol was immunoSEQ multiplex PCR, while the TCRdb copy is restricted to in-frame clones and leaves out a portion. The table records about 44,000 clones, approximately 95% of them present only once. The specimen sequenced was blood. These TCRs come from a boy in the first two years of life with a congenital heart defect but otherwise immunologically healthy.

This chain links TRBV9 with TRBJ2-7; TRBD2 aligns across 12 bases. V lost 5 bases, J lost 5 bases, and 5 bases stayed unmatched. The CDR3 contains 14 residues. The germline gives CDR1 SGDLS, CDR2 YYNGEE. CDR3 residues: CASSASGGAHEQYF. The CDR3 DNA reads TGTGCCAGCAGTGCTAGCGGGGGGGCCCACGAGCAGTACTTC.

This chain links TRBV6-5 with TRBJ1-2; D gene unclear. The length of the CDR3 is 13 residues. Germline-derived CDR1 and CDR2 are MNHEY and SVGAGI. V dropped 0 bases and J dropped 4 bases, with 6 bases sitting between them. CDR3 residues: CASSYSRGYGYTF. CDR3 nucleotide sequence: TGTGCCAGCAGTTACTCCCGTGGCTATGGCTACACCTTC.

V usage is TRBV9 and J usage is TRBJ2-7; 8 bases align to TRBD1. The junction had 8 bases not matched to a gene; V was cut back by 4 bases and J by 2 bases. This CDR3 is built from 15 residues. The germline gives CDR1 SGDLS, CDR2 YYNGEE. CDR3: CASSSGQVLTYEQYF. DNA of the CDR3: TGTGCCAGCAGCTCGGGACAGGTTTTGACCTACGAGCAGTACTTC.

This chain uses TRBV5-1 with TRBJ2-3; D is uncertain. Germline CDR1 SGHRS, CDR2 YFSETQ. This CDR3 spans 13 amino acids. V was shortened by 4 bases and J by 4 bases, with 10 bases between the two germline ends. This CDR3 reads CASSLRPADTQYF. The CDR3 region has the DNA TGCGCCAGCAGCCTTCGGCCGGCAGATACGCAGTATTTT.

This clone appeared once. J is TRBJ1-1 and V is TRBV7-9; D is ambiguous. CDR1 SEHNR and CDR2 FQNEAQ come from the germline V gene (reference sequence). The CDR3 has 11 residues. V gave up 1 base and J gave up 7 bases, with 4 bases separating them. The CDR3 nucleotides are TGTGCCAGCAGCTTAGACCTTGAAGCTTTCTTT. Translated: CASSLDLEAFF.

This chain joins TRBV4-1 and TRBJ2-4; TRBD2 matches 8 bases. The CDR3 loop spans 14 amino acids. Germline trimming cut 5 bases from V and 9 bases from J; bases unmatched to any gene: 9. Germline CDR1 MGHRA, CDR2 YSYEKL. The CDR3 sequence is CASSITGLGGIQYF. CDR3 coding DNA: TGCGCCAGCAGCATAACGGGACTAGGAGGCATTCAGTACTTC.

The chain links TRBV4-1 to TRBJ2-7; TRBD2 agrees at 11 bases. V was clipped by 4 bases and J by 2 bases; unmatched bases: 1. Germline CDR1 and CDR2: MGHRA and YSYEKL. The CDR3 has 14 residues. CDR3 residues: CASSPTSGAYEQYF. CDR3 DNA sequence: TGCGCCAGCAGCCCGACTAGCGGGGCCTACGAGCAGTACTTC.

The chain couples TRBV4-3 to TRBJ2-7; D call uncertain. The CDR3 runs to 15 residues. The germline CDR1 and CDR2 sequences are LGHNA and YSLEER. V lost 0 bases, J lost 2 bases, and 11 bases lay in between. The CDR3 DNA sequence: TGCGCCAGCAGCCAAGAATCCCTAGGAGCCTACGAGCAGTACTTC. Translating gives CASSQESLGAYEQYF.

The CDR3 nucleotides are TGTGCCAGCAGTTACTCTGGGGCGCCGATTGAAGCTTTCTTT. Protein: CASSYSGAPIEAFF. The chain uses TRBV6-5 and TRBJ1-1, with D possibly being TRBD1 (5 bases). Trimming removed 0 bases at V and 7 bases at J, with 12 bases between. This CDR3 region has 14 residues. CDR1 and CDR2 from the germline V gene are MNHEY and SVGAGI.

The chain carries TRBV11-2 and TRBJ1-2; D unresolved. The germline V gene encodes CDR1 SGHAT and CDR2 FQNNGV. There are 13 residues in the CDR3. Trimming left V 0 bases short and J 2 bases short, with 4 bases between. In DNA form, the CDR3 reads TGTGCCAGCAGCTTAGACAGGAACTATGGCTACACCTTC. Amino acid sequence: CASSLDRNYGYTF.

This clone appeared a single time. The chain joins TRBV6-5 to TRBJ1-2, with 12 nucleotides matching TRBD1. Germline CDR1 and CDR2: MNHEY and SVGAGI. The V and J ends lost 6 bases and 14 bases, in that order; junction bases with no gene match: 10. The CDR3 is 13 residues long. The CDR3 spells CASSREGTGGATF. As DNA, the CDR3 is TGTGCCAGCAGCCGGGAAGGGACAGGGGGCGCGACCTTC.

This rearrangement joins TRBV9 to TRBJ1-2; possible D gene TRBD1, 5 bases. The germline V gene has CDR1 SGDLS and CDR2 YYNGEE. This CDR3 contains 12 residues. V shed 2 bases and J shed 7 bases, with 9 bases lying between them. The CDR3 reads CASSVRDGGYTF. CDR3 DNA: TGTGCCAGCAGCGTCCGGGACGGTGGCTACACCTTC.

V gene TRBV20-1 combines with J gene TRBJ2-1, with a tentative D call TRBD1 (5 bases). Germline lookup yields CDR1 DFQATT and CDR2 SNEGSKA (reference sequence). V lost 2 bases, J lost 6 bases, and 5 bases lay in between. This CDR3 contains 11 residues. CDR3 amino acids: CSARQGNEQFF. In nucleotides, the CDR3 is TGCAGTGCTAGACAGGGCAATGAGCAGTTCTTC.

The genes are TRBV10-2 and TRBJ2-1; D gene uncertain. Germline V gene sequence: CDR1 WSHSY, CDR2 SAAADI. V shed 4 bases and J shed 4 bases, with 14 bases lying between them. The CDR3 extends over 15 amino acids. The CDR3 bases are TGCGCCAGCAGTGGTCGGTGGGGATCGTACAATGAGCAGTTCTTC. It specifies CASSGRWGSYNEQFF.

J is TRBJ1-2 and V is TRBV19; D perhaps matches TRBD1 (6 bases). V was pared by 6 bases and J by 5 bases, with 13 bases between. Looked up from germline, CDR1 is LNHDA and CDR2 is SQIVND (reference sequence). The CDR3 is 13 amino acids. CDR3 region: CASRADRPYGYTF. The CDR3 DNA reads as TGTGCCAGTAGGGCGGACAGACCTTATGGCTACACCTTC. Looking up the rest from reference TRBV19 and TRBJ1-2 gives the full variable domain: DGGITQSPKYLFRKEGQNVTLSCEQNLNHDAMYWYRQDPGQGLRLIYYSQIVNDFQKGDIAEGYSVSREKKESFPLTVTSAQKNPTAFYLCASRADRPYGYTFGSGTRLTVV.

In this sample, this clone turned up a few times. The rearrangement uses TRBV6-4 and TRBJ1-5, with D unclear. Looked up from germline, CDR1 is MRHNA and CDR2 is SNTAGT. The CDR3 extends over 13 amino acids. V dropped 6 bases and J dropped 3 bases, with 9 bases sitting between them. For the CDR3, the DNA is TGTGCCAGCAGCGCGGAATCCAATCAGCCCCAGCATTTT. It codes for CASSAESNQPQHF.

In this sample, this clone turned up once. The chain employs TRBV7-9 and TRBJ2-7; 9 bases match TRBD1. The V gene end was trimmed by 5 bases and the J gene end by 4 bases; junction bases not matched to a gene: 3. The CDR3 runs 13 residues. Germline V lookup: CDR1 SEHNR, CDR2 FQNEAQ (reference sequence). The CDR3 coding sequence is TGTGCCAGCAGCCCGGACAGGGGTTACGAGCAGTACTTC. As protein: CASSPDRGYEQYF.

The chain employs TRBV4-3 and TRBJ2-5; weak D call: TRBD2 (5 bases). The CDR3 is 15 residues long. Trimming left V 0 bases short and J 5 bases short, with 13 bases between. CDR1 and CDR2 from the germline V gene are LGHNA and YSLEER. The CDR3 region has the DNA TGCGCCAGCAGCCAAGAGTCTAGGTGGAGGGAGACCCAGTACTTC. As protein: CASSQESRWRETQYF.

This sequence joins TRBV28 and TRBJ2-2, with D unresolved. V was cut by 8 bases and J by 3 bases, with 7 bases left in between. This CDR3 has 12 amino acids. Germline V CDR1 and CDR2: MDHEN, SYDVKM. CDR3 sequence (DNA): TGTGCCAGCGGATCTTACACCGGGGAGCTGTTTTTT. It encodes CASGSYTGELFF.

The chain employs TRBV7-2 and TRBJ2-7, with D possibly being TRBD1 (7 bases). The germline V and J ends were trimmed by 8 bases and 2 bases, with 16 bases remaining between them. Germline V gene data show CDR1 as SGHTA and CDR2 as FQGNSA. The CDR3 spans 14 residues. CDR3 sequence (DNA): TGTGCCAGCGGATTCCAGGGGGGCGCCTACGAGCAGTACTTC. As protein: CASGFQGGAYEQYF. The entire variable domain, with the rest obtained from reference TRBV7-2 and TRBJ2-7, is as follows: GAGVSQSPSNKVTEKGKDVELRCDPISGHTALYWYRQSLGQGLEFLIYFQGNSAPDKSGLPSDRFSAERTGGSVSTLTIQRTQQEDSAVYLCASGFQGGAYEQYFGPGTRLTVT.

V is TRBV5-1 and J is TRBJ1-1; D remains unclear. The germline CDR1 and CDR2 sequences are SGHRS and YFSETQ. V dropped 1 base and J dropped 1 base, with 11 bases sitting between them. CDR3 length equals 15 residues. The CDR3 here is CASSLFQSGNTEAFF. CDR3 DNA sequence: TGCGCCAGCAGCTTGTTCCAGTCGGGGAACACTGAAGCTTTCTTT.

This rearrangement joins TRBV5-1 to TRBJ2-5, with 9 bases identical to TRBD1. Germline loops: CDR1 SGHRS, CDR2 YFSETQ. The J segment lost 7 bases and the V segment lost 4 bases, leaving 8 bases of the junction unmatched. The CDR3 has 14 residues. The CDR3 here is CASSLWTGVGTQYF. The CDR3 DNA sequence: TGCGCCAGCAGCCTATGGACAGGGGTCGGGACCCAGTACTTC.

The chain carries TRBV21-1 and TRBJ1-5; the table assigns TRBD1, which was not confirmed against the DNA. TRBV21-1 is a pseudogene. The CDR3 sequence is 16 residues long. For the CDR3, the DNA is TGTGCCAGCAGCATCTGGAGACAGGGGCCCAATCAGCCCCAGCATTTT. Amino acid sequence: CASSIWRQGPNQPQHF.

V is TRBV23-1 and J is TRBJ1-3, with D maybe TRBD1 (5 bases). TRBV23-1 is an ORF, with its function uncertain. This CDR3 comprises 15 residues. V gave up 4 bases and J gave up 0 bases, with 10 bases separating them. Written as DNA, the CDR3 is TGCGCCAGCAGTCCCGGACATCACTCTGGAAACACCATATATTTT. Its translation: CASSPGHHSGNTIYF.